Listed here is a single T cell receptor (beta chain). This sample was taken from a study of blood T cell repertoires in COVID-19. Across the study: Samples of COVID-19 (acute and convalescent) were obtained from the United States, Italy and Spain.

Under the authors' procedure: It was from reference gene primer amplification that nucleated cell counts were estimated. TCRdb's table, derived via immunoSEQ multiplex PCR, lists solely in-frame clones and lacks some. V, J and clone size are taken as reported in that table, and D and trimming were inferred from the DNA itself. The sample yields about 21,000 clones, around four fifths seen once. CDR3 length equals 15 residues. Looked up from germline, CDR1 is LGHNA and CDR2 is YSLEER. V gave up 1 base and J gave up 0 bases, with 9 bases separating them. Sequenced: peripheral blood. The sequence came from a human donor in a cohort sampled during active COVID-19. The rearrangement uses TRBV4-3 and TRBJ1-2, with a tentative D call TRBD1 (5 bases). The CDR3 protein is CASSQGLTANYGYTF. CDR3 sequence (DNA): TGCGCCAGCAGCCAAGGCTTGACAGCTAACTATGGCTACACCTTC.